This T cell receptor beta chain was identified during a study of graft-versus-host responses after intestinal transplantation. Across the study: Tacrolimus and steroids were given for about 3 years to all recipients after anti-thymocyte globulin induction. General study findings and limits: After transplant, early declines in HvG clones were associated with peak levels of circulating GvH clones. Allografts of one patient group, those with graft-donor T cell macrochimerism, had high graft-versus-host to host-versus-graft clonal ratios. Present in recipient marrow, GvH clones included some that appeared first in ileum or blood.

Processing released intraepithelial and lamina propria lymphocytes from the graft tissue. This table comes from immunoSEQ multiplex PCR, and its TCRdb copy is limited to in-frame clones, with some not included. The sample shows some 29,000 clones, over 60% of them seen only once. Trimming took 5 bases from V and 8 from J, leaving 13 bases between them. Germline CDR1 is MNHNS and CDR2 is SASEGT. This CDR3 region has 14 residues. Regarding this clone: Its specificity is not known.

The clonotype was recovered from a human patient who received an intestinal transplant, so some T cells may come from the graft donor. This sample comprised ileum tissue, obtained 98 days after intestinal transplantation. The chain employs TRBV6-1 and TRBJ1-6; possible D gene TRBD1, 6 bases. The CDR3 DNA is TGTGCCAGCAGTCCCACAGGGCTCGATTCACCCCTCCACTTT. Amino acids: CASSPTGLDSPLHF.